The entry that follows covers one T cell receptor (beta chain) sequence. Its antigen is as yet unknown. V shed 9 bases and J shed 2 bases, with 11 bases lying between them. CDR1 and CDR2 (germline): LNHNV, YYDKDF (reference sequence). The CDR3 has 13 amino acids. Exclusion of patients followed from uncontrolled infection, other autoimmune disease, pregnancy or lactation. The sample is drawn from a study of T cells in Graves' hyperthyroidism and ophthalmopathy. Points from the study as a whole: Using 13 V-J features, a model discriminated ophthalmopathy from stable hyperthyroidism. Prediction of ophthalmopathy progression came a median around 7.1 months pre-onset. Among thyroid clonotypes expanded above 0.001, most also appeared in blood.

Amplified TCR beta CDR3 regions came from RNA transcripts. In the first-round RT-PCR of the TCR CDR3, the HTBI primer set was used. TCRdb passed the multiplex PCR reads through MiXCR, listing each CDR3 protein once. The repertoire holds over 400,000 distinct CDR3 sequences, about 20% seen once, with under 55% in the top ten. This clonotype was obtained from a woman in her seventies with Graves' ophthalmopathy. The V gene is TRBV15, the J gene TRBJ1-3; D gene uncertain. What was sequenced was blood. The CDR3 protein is CATMTPPGNTIYF. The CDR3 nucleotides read TGTGCCACTATGACACCGCCTGGAAACACCATATATTTT.